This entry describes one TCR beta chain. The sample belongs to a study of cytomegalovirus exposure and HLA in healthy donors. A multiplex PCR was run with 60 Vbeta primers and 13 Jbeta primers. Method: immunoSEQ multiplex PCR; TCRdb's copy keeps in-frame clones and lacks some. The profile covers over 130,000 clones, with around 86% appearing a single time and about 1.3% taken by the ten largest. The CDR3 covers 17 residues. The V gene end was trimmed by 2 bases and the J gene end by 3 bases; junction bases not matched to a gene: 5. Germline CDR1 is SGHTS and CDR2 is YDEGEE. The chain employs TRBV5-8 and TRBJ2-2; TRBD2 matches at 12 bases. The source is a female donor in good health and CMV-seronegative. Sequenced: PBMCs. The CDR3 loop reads CASSFSGLAGYTGELFF. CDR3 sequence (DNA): TGTGCCAGCAGCTTTTCGGGACTAGCGGGTTACACCGGGGAGCTGTTTTTT.